The clone carrying this T cell receptor (beta chain) showed up just a few times. Antigen specificity is unknown. All of the isolated RNA was reverse transcribed, so expressed TCRB transcripts were sequenced. Clones were sequenced by immunoSEQ multiplex PCR, and TCRdb holds only the in-frame ones, with some missing. The data contain approximately 170,000 clones, approximately 7.9% of them singletons. The sample comes from a study of beta chain features in type 1 diabetes. Study-level results: The study found moderately but significantly shorter TCRB CDR3s in all four CD4+ subsets of Type 1 diabetes patients. There was no resolution here of whether HLA type influences TCRB rearrangement. PCR might show a preference for shorter templates, equally across patients and controls. It was among patients, rather than healthy donors, that naive, central memory and Treg TCRB repertoires appeared more similar. The VDJ junctions of type 1 diabetes patients carried fewer insertions and more deletions.

The source material was central memory CD4+ T cells from blood. The clonotype was recovered from a man in his late teens or twenties with type 1 diabetes.

The CDR3 DNA sequence: TGTGCCTGGAGTTTAGCGGGGGTGGCCTACGAGCAGTACTTC. It encodes CAWSLAGVAYEQYF. J is TRBJ2-7 and V is TRBV30, with 9 positions matching TRBD2. The CDR3 sequence is 14 residues long. Germline CDR1 is GTSNPN and CDR2 is SVGIG (reference sequence). Germline trimming cut 2 bases from V and 2 bases from J; bases unmatched to any gene: 4.